This T cell receptor beta chain is drawn from a study of radiation and T cells in renal cell carcinoma. Repertoires were generated with immunoSEQ multiplex PCR, while TCRdb's copy carries only in-frame clones and drops some. The table shows roughly 120,000 clones, with approximately 78% occurring only once. CDR3 size: 16 residues. J was trimmed by 2 bases and V by 2 bases; bases with no gene match: 8. The germline V gene encodes CDR1 SGDLS and CDR2 YYNGEE. As for time point: blood 2 weeks post-SBRT. Stated treatment: 15 Gy SBRT to primary tumor, nephrectomy 4 weeks later. The sequence derives from a woman in her fifties or sixties with renal cell carcinoma. This specimen consisted of blood, obtained from a patient whose treatment included radiotherapy and nephrectomy. V usage is TRBV9 and J usage is TRBJ1-2; 8 bases align to TRBD1. The CDR3 sequence: CASSVQPGTGNYGYTF. CDR3 DNA sequence: TGTGCCAGCAGCGTCCAGCCCGGGACAGGCAACTATGGCTACACCTTC.